This TCR beta chain came from a study of shared clonotypes between healthy human individuals. CDR3 length: 13 residues. CDR1 and CDR2 from the germline V gene are SQVTM and ANQGSEA. V was clipped by 6 bases and J by 1 base; unmatched bases: 5. The table came from immunoSEQ multiplex PCR; TCRdb's copy has only in-frame clones and leaves some out. The sample shows more than 550,000 clones, roughly 94% of them seen only once. It was CD45RO-negative cells, positively selected for CCR7, that made up naive CD8 cells, with terminally differentiated effector memory CD45RA+ cells excluded. Donors, healthy HIV-negative adults, lacked recent acute infections or vaccinations.

Material for sequencing was naive CD8+ T cells sorted from blood. The chain links TRBV29-1 to TRBJ1-1; 7 bases map to TRBD1. This clonotype originated in a young man in good health. The CDR3 bases are TGCAGCGTGACAGGGTCAGGGAACACTGAAGCTTTCTTT. As protein: CSVTGSGNTEAFF. The full variable domain, completed using reference TRBV29-1 and TRBJ1-1, is SAVISQKPSRDICQRGTSLTIQCQVDSQVTMMFWYRQQPGQSLTLIATANQGSEATYESGFVIDKFPISRPNLTFSTLTVSNMSPEDSSIYLCSVTGSGNTEAFFGQGTRLTVV.